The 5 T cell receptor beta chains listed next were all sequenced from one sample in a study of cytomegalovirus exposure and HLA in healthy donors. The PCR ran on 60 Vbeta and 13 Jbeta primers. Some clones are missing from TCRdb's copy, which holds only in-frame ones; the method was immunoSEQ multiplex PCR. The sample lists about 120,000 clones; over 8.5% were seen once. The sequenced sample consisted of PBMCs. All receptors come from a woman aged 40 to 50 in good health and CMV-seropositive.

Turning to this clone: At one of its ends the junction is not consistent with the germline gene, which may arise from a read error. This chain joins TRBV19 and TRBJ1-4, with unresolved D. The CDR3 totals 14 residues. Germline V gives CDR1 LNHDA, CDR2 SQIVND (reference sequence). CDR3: CASSISQNNEKLFF. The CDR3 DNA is TGTGCCAGTAGTATAAGTCAGAATAATGAAAAGCTGTTTTTT.

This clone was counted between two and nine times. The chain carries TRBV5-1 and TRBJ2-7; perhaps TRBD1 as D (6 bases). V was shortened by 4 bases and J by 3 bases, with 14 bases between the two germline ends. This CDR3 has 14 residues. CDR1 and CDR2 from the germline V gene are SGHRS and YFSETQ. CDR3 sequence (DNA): TGCGCCAGCAGCATTACCCTGACAGGCTACGAGCAGTACTTC. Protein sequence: CASSITLTGYEQYF.

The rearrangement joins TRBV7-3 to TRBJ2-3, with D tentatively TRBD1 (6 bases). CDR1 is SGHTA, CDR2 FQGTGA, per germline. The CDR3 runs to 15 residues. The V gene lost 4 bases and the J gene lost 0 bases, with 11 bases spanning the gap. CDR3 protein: CASSSTGSSTDTQYF. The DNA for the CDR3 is TGTGCCAGCAGCTCCACAGGGTCTAGCACAGATACGCAGTATTTT.

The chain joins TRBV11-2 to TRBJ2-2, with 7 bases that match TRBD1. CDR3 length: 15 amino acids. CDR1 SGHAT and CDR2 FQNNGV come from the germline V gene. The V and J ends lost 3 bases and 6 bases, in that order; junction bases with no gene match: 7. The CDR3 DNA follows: TGTGCCAGCAGCTTGGTCAGGGGGATGTCCGGGGAGCTGTTTTTT. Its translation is CASSLVRGMSGELFF.

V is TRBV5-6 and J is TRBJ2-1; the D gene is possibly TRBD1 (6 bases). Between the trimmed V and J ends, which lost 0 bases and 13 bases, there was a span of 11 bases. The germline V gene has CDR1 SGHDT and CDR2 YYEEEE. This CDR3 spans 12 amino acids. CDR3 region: CASSLVGRGQFF. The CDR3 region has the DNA TGTGCCAGCAGCTTGGTCGGCAGGGGTCAGTTCTTC. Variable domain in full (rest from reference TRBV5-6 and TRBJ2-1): DAGVTQSPTHLIKTRGQQVTLRCSPKSGHDTVSWYQQALGQGPQFIFQYYEEEERQRGNFPDRFSGHQFPNYSSELNVNALLLGDSALYLCASSLVGRGQFFGPGTRLTVL.